Following are 20 T cell receptor beta chains from one sample sequenced in a study of blood T cell repertoires in COVID-19. The protocol was immunoSEQ multiplex PCR, while the TCRdb copy is restricted to in-frame clones and leaves out a portion. The table lists over 300,000 clones, roughly 90% of them singletons. The specimen was peripheral blood. The source is a middle-aged man with acute or convalescent COVID-19.

The chain links TRBV27 to TRBJ2-7; perhaps TRBD1 as D (7 bases). The CDR3 spans 17 residues. The germline V gene encodes CDR1 MNHEY and CDR2 SMNVEV (reference sequence). V lost 2 bases and J lost 4, with 21 bases in between. CDR3 coding DNA: TGTGCCAGCAGTTTACCCGGGGGACAGTTAGGGGATTACGAGCAGTACTTC. It encodes CASSLPGGQLGDYEQYF.

This chain uses TRBV19 with TRBJ2-1, with D possibly being TRBD1 (5 bases). This CDR3 has 14 amino acids. V dropped 6 bases and J dropped 5 bases, with 14 bases sitting between them. Germline V CDR1 and CDR2: LNHDA, SQIVND (reference sequence). CDR3 in amino acids: CASRGTGENNEQFF. In DNA form, the CDR3 reads TGTGCCAGTAGGGGCACAGGAGAAAACAATGAGCAGTTCTTC.

This sequence joins TRBV6-5 and TRBJ2-2, with D perhaps matching TRBD1 (5 bases). Germline CDR1 reads MNHEY; CDR2 reads SVGAGI. Trimming stripped 6 bases from V and 5 bases from J, with 16 bases between. The CDR3 covers 15 residues. CDR3 region: CASSPGPPKTGELFF. CDR3 coding DNA: TGTGCCAGCAGCCCAGGGCCACCAAAGACCGGGGAGCTGTTTTTT.

The chain joins TRBV27 to TRBJ2-3; the D gene is possibly TRBD2 (6 bases). The length of the CDR3 is 18 residues. V was cut by 3 bases and J by 2 bases, with 21 bases left in between. CDR1 is MNHEY and CDR2 is SMNVEV in the germline V gene (reference sequence). The CDR3 region is CASSLFSIPSDYTDTQYF. As DNA, the CDR3 is TGTGCCAGCAGTTTGTTTTCCATTCCTTCGGACTACACAGATACGCAGTATTTT.

V and J are TRBV27 and TRBJ1-1; D remains unclear. The CDR3 has 14 amino acids. CDR1 and CDR2 (germline): MNHEY, SMNVEV (reference sequence). The V end lost 6 bases, the J end lost 6 bases, and 17 bases lay between the germline ends. The CDR3: CASRGYRGYPEAFF. CDR3 sequence (DNA): TGTGCCAGCAGGGGGTATCGAGGGTACCCTGAAGCTTTCTTT.

This clone was observed a few times. The chain employs TRBV12-3 or TRBV12-4 and TRBJ1-2; possibly TRBD1 for D (6 bases). The CDR3 consists of 13 residues. V dropped 7 bases and J dropped 4 bases, with 13 bases sitting between them. The CDR3 loop reads CASNPDSCYGYTF. Here the CDR3 DNA reads TGTGCCAGCAATCCGGACAGCTGCTATGGCTACACCTTC.

The chain uses TRBV15 and TRBJ1-4; D possibly corresponds to TRBD1 (5 bases). CDR3 size: 14 residues. Trimming removed 5 bases at V and 7 bases at J, with 14 bases between. Germline values: CDR1 LNHNV, CDR2 YYDKDF (reference sequence). In DNA form, the CDR3 reads TGTGCCACCAGCGGCAGCAGGGTCGGTGAAAAACTGTTTTTT. This encodes CATSGSRVGEKLFF.

The gene calls are TRBV2 and TRBJ1-6; the D gene is possibly TRBD1 (5 bases). This CDR3 region has 14 residues. V was pared by 4 bases and J by 6 bases, with 10 bases between. Germline V CDR1 and CDR2: SNHLY, FYNNEI. DNA for the CDR3: TGTGCCAGCAGTGTCTCGACAGTTAATTCACCCCTCCACTTT. This gives the protein CASSVSTVNSPLHF.

V and J are TRBV5-6 and TRBJ2-1; 7 nucleotides agree with TRBD1. The CDR3 has 15 amino acids. Germline V CDR1 and CDR2: SGHDT, YYEEEE. V lost 3 bases, J lost 0 bases, and 3 bases stayed unmatched. This CDR3 reads CASSSGQSSYNEQFF. The CDR3 region has the DNA TGTGCCAGCAGCTCGGGACAGAGCTCCTACAATGAGCAGTTCTTC.

This sequence joins TRBV7-3 and TRBJ2-7; tentative D call: TRBD2 (5 bases). Trimming cost V 5 bases and J 3 bases, with 11 bases left between them. Germline CDR1 SGHTA, CDR2 FQGTGA. The length of the CDR3 is 13 residues. DNA of the CDR3: TGTGCCAGCAGCACGGACTGGGGCTACGAGCAGTACTTC. This codes for CASSTDWGYEQYF.

The rearrangement uses TRBV4-3 and TRBJ2-2, with TRBD1 matching over 9 bases. V lost 4 bases to trimming and J lost 5 bases; unmatched junction nucleotides: 8. The CDR3 is made up of 16 amino acids. CDR1 is LGHNA, CDR2 YSLEER, per germline. CDR3 residues: CASSPRTGEITGELFF. In DNA form, the CDR3 reads TGCGCCAGCAGCCCACGGACAGGGGAAATAACCGGGGAGCTGTTTTTT.

The genes are TRBV27 and TRBJ2-1; D ambiguous. Trimming left V 0 bases short and J 5 bases short, with 5 bases between. This CDR3 is 13 amino acids long. Germline CDR1 is MNHEY and CDR2 is SMNVEV (reference sequence). The CDR3 spells CASSLSTNNEQFF. DNA for the CDR3: TGTGCCAGCAGTTTATCCACTAACAATGAGCAGTTCTTC.

This rearrangement joins TRBV5-4 to TRBJ2-3; D might be TRBD2 (6 bases). This CDR3 spans 15 amino acids. Germline V gene lookup returns CDR1 SGHNT and CDR2 YYREEE (reference sequence). V lost 0 bases, J lost 0 bases, and 8 bases lay in between. The CDR3 DNA is TGTGCCAGCAGCTTGGGGAGGGTTAGCACAGATACGCAGTATTTT. Protein sequence: CASSLGRVSTDTQYF.

The V call is TRBV11-2, the J call TRBJ1-3; 8 bases line up with TRBD1. J was trimmed by 4 bases and V by 5 bases; bases with no gene match: 7. Germline CDR1 is SGHAT and CDR2 is FQNNGV. CDR3 length equals 15 residues. The CDR3 DNA reads TGTGCCAGCAGCGCAACTTCAGGGGGCGGAAACACCATATATTTT. Encoded protein: CASSATSGGGNTIYF.

This clone has a single count. The rearrangement uses TRBV6-2 or TRBV6-3 and TRBJ2-7, with a tentative D call TRBD2 (6 bases). V lost 0 bases to trimming and J lost 6 bases, with 9 bases between them. The CDR3 runs 13 residues. Germline V CDR1 and CDR2: MNHEY, SVGEGT. CDR3 in DNA: TGTGCCAGCAGTTACTCGATGGGAGGCGAGCAGTACTTC. Its protein is CASSYSMGGEQYF.

The chain uses TRBV4-2 and TRBJ2-1, with no clear D. The CDR3 length is 18 residues. In germline, CDR1 is LGHNA, CDR2 YNFKEQ. V lost 0 bases to trimming and J lost 7 bases, with 22 bases between them. CDR3 residues: CASSQEAGSGAVENEQFF. DNA for the CDR3: TGTGCCAGCAGCCAAGAAGCCGGGTCTGGTGCGGTGGAAAATGAGCAGTTCTTC.

The chain has TRBV5-4 and TRBJ2-7; D perhaps matches TRBD1 (5 bases). The V gene's germline CDR1 is SGHNT and CDR2 YYREEE (reference sequence). This CDR3 comprises 13 residues. Deletions cut 0 bases from V and 6 bases from J, with 10 bases between. The CDR3: CASSLEGVGEQYF. CDR3 DNA: TGTGCCAGCAGCTTGGAAGGGGTCGGCGAGCAGTACTTC.

This chain links TRBV6-5 with TRBJ2-7; the match to TRBD2 covers 7 bases. CDR1 MNHEY and CDR2 SVGAGI come from the germline V gene. This CDR3 comprises 15 residues. V lost 1 base and J lost 1; bases outside the gene matches: 4. In DNA, the CDR3 is TGTGCCAGCAGTTACTTCGGCGGGGGATCCTACGAGCAGTACTTC. This gives the protein CASSYFGGGSYEQYF.

The table lists this clone with a few counts. This chain uses TRBV5-1 with TRBJ1-3; D not certain. The V end lost 3 bases, the J end lost 11 bases, and 9 bases lay between the germline ends. The germline gives CDR1 SGHRS, CDR2 YFSETQ. The CDR3 totals 11 residues. CDR3 amino acids: CASSSNAAIYF. The CDR3 region has the DNA TGCGCCAGCAGCTCGAATGCGGCCATATATTTT.

This clone came up once. The CDR3 is CASSYGEENTEAFF. The DNA of the CDR3 is TGTGCCAGCAGTTACGGAGAAGAGAACACTGAAGCTTTCTTT. The genes are TRBV6-5 and TRBJ1-1; no reliable D call. V dropped 2 bases and J dropped 1 base, with 8 bases sitting between them. The CDR3 consists of 14 residues. CDR1 is MNHEY, CDR2 SVGAGI, per germline.